The 25 T cell receptor beta chains below come from one sample, sequenced in a study of T cells in Graves' hyperthyroidism and ophthalmopathy. RNA transcripts served as the template for amplifying TCR beta CDR3 regions. RT-PCR in the first round (using the HTBI primer set) targeted the TCR CDR3. Using its own MiXCR run on the multiplex PCR reads, TCRdb lists one record per CDR3 protein. The sample consists of fewer than 400,000 distinct CDR3 sequences, over 12% of them appearing once. The sample was blood. These receptors were collected from a man between 50 and 59 years old with Graves' ophthalmopathy.

There are many counts of this clonotype. The rearrangement uses TRBV2 and TRBJ1-1; D remains unclear. V gave up 7 bases and J gave up 7 bases, with 13 bases separating them. Germline CDR1 and CDR2: SNHLY and FYNNEI. The CDR3 consists of 12 residues. CDR3 sequence: CASISTHGEAFF. In DNA, the CDR3 is TGTGCCAGCATCTCTACCCACGGTGAAGCTTTCTTT.

There are many counts of this clonotype. This chain connects TRBV7-9 to TRBJ1-1; D is perhaps TRBD1 (5 bases). Germline V gene sequence: CDR1 SEHNR, CDR2 FQNEAQ (reference sequence). V was cut by 3 bases and J by 0 bases, with 11 bases left in between. The CDR3 extends over 15 amino acids. This CDR3 is CASSLGELMNTEAFF. The CDR3 nucleotides are TGTGCCAGCAGCTTGGGGGAACTAATGAACACTGAAGCTTTCTTT.

The table lists this clonotype with a few counts. The V and J genes are TRBV29-1 and TRBJ1-2; the D gene is possibly TRBD1 (6 bases). Germline V gives CDR1 SQVTM, CDR2 ANQGSEA. This CDR3 comprises 13 residues. The V end lost 7 bases, the J end lost 1 base, and 13 bases lay between the germline ends. The CDR3 sequence is CSAADRFNYGYTF. The CDR3, as DNA: TGCAGCGCCGCCGACAGGTTTAACTATGGCTACACCTTC.

V and J are TRBV27 and TRBJ2-1; 14 nucleotides line up with TRBD2. This CDR3 has 17 residues. Germline CDR1 MNHEY, CDR2 SMNVEV (reference sequence). V was pared by 5 bases and J by 11 bases, with 14 bases of the junction left unmatched. The CDR3 sequence is CASSRVLGLAGGFKQFF. In DNA form, the CDR3 reads TGTGCCAGCAGTCGGGTCCTCGGACTAGCGGGAGGTTTTAAGCAGTTCTTC.

This clonotype was counted only a few times. The rearrangement uses TRBV30 and TRBJ2-6, with a tentative D call TRBD1 (5 bases). The V end was cut by 0 bases, the J end by 0 bases, with 12 bases between. The CDR3 runs 17 residues. Germline V gene sequence: CDR1 GTSNPN, CDR2 SVGIG (reference sequence). As DNA, the CDR3 is TGTGCCTGGAGTGTAGCTGGGGCCCTCTCTGGGGCCAACGTCCTGACTTTC. Translating gives CAWSVAGALSGANVLTF.

The rearrangement uses TRBV14 and TRBJ2-2, with D possibly being TRBD2 (6 bases). Trimming cost V 6 bases and J 0 bases, with 8 bases left between them. CDR1 is SGHDN and CDR2 is FVKESK in the germline V gene. This CDR3 spans 14 amino acids. Here the CDR3 DNA reads TGTGCCAGCAGACTAGCTGCGAACACCGGGGAGCTGTTTTTT. It codes for CASRLAANTGELFF.

At least ten counts were recorded for this clonotype. This rearrangement joins TRBV2 to TRBJ2-1; 10 nucleotides align to TRBD2. Germline V gene sequence: CDR1 SNHLY, CDR2 FYNNEI. Unmatched junction bases numbered 8, after V lost 0 bases and J lost 6 bases. The CDR3 runs 17 residues. The CDR3 protein is CASSEAPAGGGSNEQFF. The DNA for the CDR3 is TGTGCCAGCAGTGAAGCCCCAGCGGGAGGGGGTTCCAATGAGCAGTTCTTC.

This clonotype has a handful of counts. This chain uses TRBV9 with TRBJ2-7; D might be TRBD1 (6 bases). The V and J ends lost 4 bases and 0 bases respectively, with 11 bases between them. The CDR3 has 14 residues. Germline CDR1 reads SGDLS; CDR2 reads YYNGEE. This CDR3 reads CASSIGQSSYEQYF. The CDR3 nucleotides are TGTGCCAGCAGCATAGGACAGAGCTCCTACGAGCAGTACTTC.

This clonotype was found many times. The chain carries TRBV9 and TRBJ2-1; D is uncertain. Near its end, the DNA agrees better with TRBJ2-7, so the J call may be wrong. Germline-derived CDR1 and CDR2 are SGDLS and YYNGEE. The CDR3 contains 15 residues. This CDR3 reads CASSVDSWSYDEQYF. The DNA of the CDR3 is TGTGCCAGCAGCGTAGATAGTTGGTCCTACGATGAGCAGTACTTC.

This clonotype was detected a few times. The J gene is TRBJ2-5, the V gene TRBV9; D is undetermined. Germline loops: CDR1 SGDLS, CDR2 YYNGEE. The V and J ends lost 3 bases and 5 bases respectively, with 11 bases between them. This CDR3 is built from 13 residues. CDR3 nucleotide sequence: TGTGCCAGCAGCGCGGGCCTTAGGGAGACCCAGTACTTC. It yields the protein CASSAGLRETQYF.

This clonotype has ten or more counts. The chain has TRBV20-1 and TRBJ2-3, with 14 bases lining up with TRBD2. Germline values: CDR1 DFQATT, CDR2 SNEGSKA (reference sequence). The CDR3 contains 20 residues. The J segment lost 2 bases and the V segment lost 2 bases, leaving 15 bases of the junction unmatched. Here the CDR3 DNA reads TGCAGTGCTAGACACGGCGGCGGACTAGCGGGGGGCCTTGTCACAGATACGCAGTATTTT. Amino acid sequence: CSARHGGGLAGGLVTDTQYF.

This clonotype showed up many times. V is TRBV2 and J is TRBJ1-1, with 8 bases identical to TRBD1. This CDR3 has 15 amino acids. V shed 10 bases and J 3 bases; nucleotides not matched to a gene: 13. Germline-derived CDR1 and CDR2 are SNHLY and FYNNEI. CDR3 sequence: CATAGQVISDTEAFF. The CDR3 DNA reads TGTGCCACCGCGGGACAGGTCATATCCGACACTGAAGCTTTCTTT.

The sample holds a few counts of this clonotype. The CDR3 region has the DNA TGTGCCAGTAGTATCTCGGGACTAGCGGGAGTGCCCGGGGAGCTGTTTTTT. This codes for CASSISGLAGVPGELFF. This chain connects TRBV19 to TRBJ2-2; 14 bases align to TRBD2. V was pared by 3 bases and J by 6 bases, with 6 bases of the junction left unmatched. Germline CDR1 LNHDA, CDR2 SQIVND (reference sequence). The CDR3 sequence is 17 residues long.

This clonotype was seen repeatedly, ten times or more. This chain uses TRBV2 with TRBJ2-7; 10 bases are shared with TRBD2. The germline V gene encodes CDR1 SNHLY and CDR2 FYNNEI. The CDR3 is 15 amino acids. Unmatched junction bases numbered 8, after V lost 6 bases and J lost 3 bases. The CDR3 is CASRKGVAGGYEQYF. The CDR3 DNA follows: TGTGCCAGCAGGAAGGGGGTAGCGGGAGGCTACGAGCAGTACTTC.

This clonotype appeared many times. The V call is TRBV20-1, the J call TRBJ1-2; 7 bases are a match to TRBD1. The CDR3 covers 14 residues. V dropped 0 bases and J dropped 4; count of bases not matched to a gene: 5. Per germline, CDR1 DFQATT and CDR2 SNEGSKA (reference sequence). The CDR3 DNA is TGCAGTGCTAGAGATCAGGGGGGGAGCTATGGCTACACCTTC. This sequence encodes CSARDQGGSYGYTF.

This clonotype was counted at least ten times. The V call is TRBV3-1, the J call TRBJ2-1, with D unclear. Germline V gene sequence: CDR1 LGHDT, CDR2 YNNKEL (reference sequence). The V end lost 2 bases, the J end lost 9 bases, and 5 bases lay between the germline ends. CDR3 length equals 11 residues. CDR3 nucleotides: TGTGCCAGCAGCCAACTGAGTGAGCAGTTCTTC. It encodes CASSQLSEQFF.

This clonotype was observed many times. V and J are TRBV2 and TRBJ2-5, with TRBD2 identical over 14 bases. V gave up 6 bases and J gave up 2 bases; unmatched junction bases: 8. Per the germline V gene, CDR1 is SNHLY and CDR2 is FYNNEI. CDR3 length equals 17 residues. CDR3 in amino acids: CASRAGTSGSQQETQYF. In DNA, the CDR3 is TGTGCCAGCAGGGCCGGGACTAGCGGGAGTCAACAAGAGACCCAGTACTTC.

The chain employs TRBV20-1 and TRBJ1-1; perhaps TRBD1 as D (6 bases). This CDR3 comprises 13 residues. Germline V gene sequence: CDR1 DFQATT, CDR2 SNEGSKA (reference sequence). V was cut by 1 base and J by 11 bases, with 17 bases left in between. CDR3 loop: CSARAQNRADAFF. The DNA for the CDR3 is TGCAGTGCTAGAGCCCAAAACAGGGCAGACGCTTTCTTT.

This clonotype was observed at least ten times. This chain joins TRBV2 and TRBJ1-2; the match to TRBD1 covers 8 bases. Trimming at V came to 4 bases and at J to 7 bases, leaving 8 bases not matched to a gene. The CDR3 sequence is 14 residues long. Germline CDR1 reads SNHLY; CDR2 reads FYNNEI. The CDR3 DNA follows: TGTGCCAGCAGTGGGAGTGGGCAGGGGGCTGGCTACACCTTC. It yields the protein CASSGSGQGAGYTF. Full variable domain (missing parts from reference TRBV2 and TRBJ1-2): EPEVTQTPSHQVTQMGQEVILRCVPISNHLYFYWYRQILGQKVEFLVSFYNNEISEKSEIFDDQFSVERPDGSNFTLKIRSTKLEDSAMYFCASSGSGQGAGYTFGSGTRLTVV.

In this sample, this clonotype turned up many times. The chain links TRBV6-1 to TRBJ2-7, with 13 bases fitting TRBD2. Germline loops: CDR1 MNHNS, CDR2 SASEGT. The CDR3 covers 16 residues. V was pared by 6 bases and J by 5 bases, with 10 bases of the junction left unmatched. In nucleotides, the CDR3 is TGTGCCAGCAGAAGGACTAGCGGGAGAAGTATCGACGAGCAGTACTTC. This encodes CASRRTSGRSIDEQYF.

In this sample, this clonotype turned up many times. The gene calls are TRBV12-3 or TRBV12-4 and TRBJ1-2, with D possibly matching TRBD1 (5 bases). Trimming took 5 bases from V and 0 from J, leaving 10 bases between them. The CDR3 contains 14 residues. CDR3 residues: CASSRMTANYGYTF. DNA of the CDR3: TGTGCCAGCAGTAGGATGACAGCTAACTATGGCTACACCTTC.

This clonotype came up a few times. The CDR3, as DNA: TGTGCCAGCAGCTTAGCTGTCGCTAGCGGGAGGACCCAAATTCCTCACACGCAGTATTTT. It encodes CASSLAVASGRTQIPHTQYF. V is TRBV7-9 and J is TRBJ2-3; 11 nucleotides line up with TRBD2. Germline lookup yields CDR1 SEHNR and CDR2 FQNEAQ (reference sequence). Germline trimming cut 0 bases from V and 9 bases from J; bases unmatched to any gene: 20. The CDR3 extends over 20 amino acids.

This clonotype was observed at least ten times. The chain couples TRBV5-4 to TRBJ1-2; TRBD1 is a possible D gene (5 bases). Germline assignment: CDR1 SGHNT and CDR2 YYREEE (reference sequence). V was trimmed by 4 bases and J by 0 bases, leaving 16 bases between them. The CDR3 has 16 residues. The CDR3 coding sequence is TGTGCCAGCAGCCGTCTTGGGACGTCCCCTAACTATGGCTACACCTTC. Amino acid sequence: CASSRLGTSPNYGYTF. Looking up the rest from reference TRBV5-4 and TRBJ1-2 gives the full variable domain: ETGVTQSPTHLIKTRGQQVTLRCSSQSGHNTVSWYQQALGQGPQFIFQYYREEENGRGNFPPRFSGLQFPNYSSELNVNALELDDSALYLCASSRLGTSPNYGYTFGSGTRLTVV.

This clonotype appeared many times. The genes are TRBV27 and TRBJ2-1, with 10 positions matching TRBD2. The CDR3 has 16 amino acids. Germline CDR1 and CDR2: MNHEY and SMNVEV (reference sequence). V shed 5 bases and J 8 bases; nucleotides not matched to a gene: 12. In DNA, the CDR3 is TGTGCCAGCAGTGACAGCGGGAGGGCCCCTTTAGATGAGCAGTTCTTC. This codes for CASSDSGRAPLDEQFF.

The rearrangement uses TRBV29-1 and TRBJ2-1; 9 nucleotides match TRBD1. This CDR3 contains 15 residues. Germline CDR1 is SQVTM and CDR2 is ANQGSEA. J was trimmed by 4 bases and V by 1 base; bases with no gene match: 5. CDR3 region: CSVEAGTGPYNEQFF. CDR3 sequence (DNA): TGCAGCGTTGAAGCCGGGACAGGGCCATACAATGAGCAGTTCTTC.